The 28 T cell receptor beta chains below were found in one sample sequenced in a study of cytomegalovirus exposure and HLA in healthy donors. 13 Jbeta primers and 60 Vbeta primers were used for the PCR. The table came from immunoSEQ multiplex PCR; TCRdb's copy has only in-frame clones and leaves some out. The sample includes over 80,000 clones, 65% to 75% seen only once; the top ten take 13% to 15%. Sequences were obtained from PBMCs. These receptors were taken from a woman in her sixties or seventies in good health and CMV-seropositive.

The chain carries TRBV5-4 and TRBJ1-2; D not resolved. V was trimmed by 4 bases and J by 5 bases, leaving 15 bases between them. This CDR3 is built from 14 residues. CDR1 is SGHNT and CDR2 is YYREEE in the germline V gene (reference sequence). CDR3 protein: CASSREVTDYGYTF. CDR3 sequence (DNA): TGTGCCAGCAGCCGGGAGGTAACAGATTATGGCTACACCTTC.

This chain links TRBV29-1 with TRBJ2-1; 7 bases are shared with TRBD2. The CDR3 loop spans 13 amino acids. In germline, CDR1 is SQVTM, CDR2 ANQGSEA. V shed 4 bases and J 8 bases; nucleotides not matched to a gene: 8. CDR3 amino acids: CSVGRESVYEQFF. The DNA of the CDR3 is TGCAGCGTTGGGCGGGAGTCTGTGTATGAGCAGTTCTTC.

This chain connects TRBV5-5 to TRBJ2-2; 7 nucleotides agree with TRBD2. The junction had 7 bases not matched to a gene; V was cut back by 4 bases and J by 4 bases. This CDR3 spans 15 amino acids. CDR1 is SGHKS and CDR2 is YYEKEE in the germline V gene (reference sequence). CDR3 nucleotide sequence: TGTGCCAGCAGCCACGCCTGGGGGGGCACCGGGGAGCTGTTTTTT. This sequence encodes CASSHAWGGTGELFF.

The chain has TRBV28 and TRBJ2-7; D gene ambiguous. Between the trimmed V and J ends, which lost 3 bases and 3 bases, there was a span of 15 bases. CDR1 is MDHEN and CDR2 is SYDVKM in the germline V gene. The CDR3 is made up of 15 amino acids. As DNA, the CDR3 is TGTGCCAGCAGTTTTGGTCAAAAACATAACTACGAGCAGTACTTC. Its translation: CASSFGQKHNYEQYF.

The V and J genes are TRBV6-5 and TRBJ1-2, with D unclear. The germline CDR1 and CDR2 sequences are MNHEY and SVGAGI. The CDR3 is made up of 13 amino acids. V dropped 0 bases and J dropped 10 bases, with 12 bases sitting between them. CDR3 coding DNA: TGTGCCAGCAGTTACTCGTCTGGGAGAGACTACACCTTC. Translating gives CASSYSSGRDYTF.

The rearrangement uses TRBV10-3 and TRBJ1-5, with D unresolved. The CDR3 is 16 residues long. Germline-derived CDR1 and CDR2 are ENHRY and SYGVKD. Trimming took off 0 bases at V and 0 bases at J, with 9 bases between the two ends. In nucleotides, the CDR3 is TGTGCCATCAGTGAGTCCGCGGGGTATAGCAATCAGCCCCAGCATTTT. This codes for CAISESAGYSNQPQHF.

This chain uses TRBV28 with TRBJ1-5, with D hard to call. This CDR3 region has 13 residues. Trimming cost V 10 bases and J 0 bases, with 10 bases left between them. CDR1 and CDR2 from the germline V gene are MDHEN and SYDVKM. The CDR3 bases are TGTGCCACCGACGGAGATAGCAATCAGCCCCAGCATTTT. Its protein is CATDGDSNQPQHF.

Of note for this clone: At one end, the junction sequence differs from germline, possibly due to a read error. Other DNA sequences of this sample code for an identical CDR3. V usage is TRBV6-6 and J usage is TRBJ1-1; tentative D call: TRBD1 (6 bases). This CDR3 contains 14 residues. Per germline, CDR1 MNHNY and CDR2 SVGAGI (reference sequence). The CDR3, as DNA: TGTGCCAGCATTTACCCAGGGGTGAACACTGAAGCTTTCTTT. The encoded protein is CASIYPGVNTEAFF.

There are a few counts of this clone. V is TRBV7-6 and J is TRBJ1-1, with TRBD1 as a possible D gene (5 bases). Germline V gene sequence: CDR1 SGHVS, CDR2 FNYEAQ. Deletions cut 1 base from V and 7 bases from J, with 13 bases between. The CDR3 covers 14 residues. The CDR3 DNA sequence: TGTGCCAGCAGCTTAGGGGCAGGGAGGGATGAAGCTTTCTTT. Amino acids: CASSLGAGRDEAFF.

The V and J genes are TRBV6-1 and TRBJ2-2; 9 bases line up with TRBD1. Germline V gives CDR1 MNHNS, CDR2 SASEGT. The CDR3 is made up of 15 amino acids. J lost 5 bases, V lost 4 bases, and 5 bases had no gene match. CDR3 residues: CASSGDRVRTGELFF. CDR3 coding DNA: TGTGCCAGCAGTGGGGACAGGGTGCGGACCGGGGAGCTGTTTTTT.

This rearrangement joins TRBV6-5 to TRBJ1-4; 7 nucleotides match TRBD1. Trimming removed 6 bases from V and 7 bases from J; junction bases left unmatched: 11. The CDR3 is 15 amino acids. Germline values: CDR1 MNHEY, CDR2 SVGAGI. CDR3 DNA: TGTGCCAGCAGGGACCCTGGGACAGTTGGTGAAAAACTGTTTTTT. Protein product: CASRDPGTVGEKLFF.

On this clone: One end of the junction fails to match germline, which may point to a read error. The chain employs TRBV4-1 and TRBJ2-5; TRBD2 agrees at 11 bases. This CDR3 spans 16 amino acids. Germline CDR1 MGHRA, CDR2 YSYEKL. CDR3 DNA: TGCGTCAGCAGCCAGGATAGCGGGAGGGAAGTGGAGACCCAGTACTTC. Its protein product is CVSSQDSGREVETQYF.

This chain joins TRBV7-9 and TRBJ2-1, with D perhaps TRBD1 (8 bases). The CDR3 runs 12 residues. V lost 6 bases and J 14 bases, leaving 17 bases between the germline ends. CDR1 SEHNR and CDR2 FQNEAQ come from the germline V gene (reference sequence). DNA for the CDR3: TGTGCCAGCAGTCCAGGGGGGGACAGGAAGTTCTTC. Translating gives CASSPGGDRKFF.

The CDR3 DNA reads TGTGCCAGCAGCGTAACAGGGGGTAACACTGAAGCTTTCTTT. It specifies CASSVTGGNTEAFF. The gene calls are TRBV9 and TRBJ1-1, with TRBD1 matching over 8 bases. CDR3 size: 14 residues. V shed 1 base and J 2 bases; nucleotides not matched to a gene: 1. Germline V gene sequence: CDR1 SGDLS, CDR2 YYNGEE.

V is TRBV6-5 and J is TRBJ2-1; 7 bases line up with TRBD2. The CDR3 spans 16 residues. The V segment lost 0 bases and the J segment 0 bases; nucleotides outside the gene matches: 2. Germline assignment: CDR1 MNHEY and CDR2 SVGAGI. The CDR3 here is CASSYSGGSSYNEQFF. In nucleotides, the CDR3 is TGTGCCAGCAGTTACTCGGGCGGGAGCTCCTACAATGAGCAGTTCTTC.

The chain recombines TRBV30 with TRBJ1-1, with D maybe TRBD1 (5 bases). Trimming cost V 2 bases and J 3 bases, with 10 bases left between them. CDR3 length equals 13 residues. Germline lookup yields CDR1 GTSNPN and CDR2 SVGIG (reference sequence). CDR3: CAWSKDKDTEAFF. The CDR3 nucleotides read TGTGCCTGGAGTAAGGACAAAGACACTGAAGCTTTCTTT. Complete variable domain (other parts from reference TRBV30 and TRBJ1-1): SQTIHQWPATLVQPVGSPLSLECTVEGTSNPNLYWYRQAAGRGLQLLFYSVGIGQISSEVPQNLSASRPQDRQFILSSKKLLLSDSGFYLCAWSKDKDTEAFFGQGTRLTVV.

The chain combines TRBV19 with TRBJ1-1, with D tentatively TRBD1 (5 bases). The V gene's germline CDR1 is LNHDA and CDR2 SQIVND (reference sequence). CDR3 length: 15 amino acids. Trimming pared 5 bases from V and 1 base from J, leaving 14 bases between. In DNA form, the CDR3 reads TGTGCCAGTAGTTCCAAGGGGCCCGAGAACACTGAAGCTTTCTTT. As protein: CASSSKGPENTEAFF.

The chain links TRBV6-5 to TRBJ1-6; 8 bases agree with TRBD1. This CDR3 comprises 15 residues. V was clipped by 2 bases and J by 10 bases; unmatched bases: 7. From germline, CDR1 is MNHEY and CDR2 SVGAGI. The CDR3 nucleotides read TGTGCCAGCAGTTACAGGACAGGGAAGGGCTCACCCCTCCACTTT. Protein: CASSYRTGKGSPLHF.

The chain is built from TRBV14 and TRBJ2-5; no clear D. Germline lookup yields CDR1 SGHDN and CDR2 FVKESK. The CDR3 sequence is 11 residues long. V was shortened by 1 base and J by 6 bases, with 3 bases between the two germline ends. CDR3 amino acids: CASSQVKTQYF. The CDR3 DNA is TGTGCCAGCAGCCAAGTTAAGACCCAGTACTTC.

This clone is medium-sized by share. V usage is TRBV6-4 and J usage is TRBJ1-6; D perhaps matches TRBD1 (6 bases). V was shortened by 0 bases and J by 5 bases, with 8 bases between the two germline ends. In germline, CDR1 is MRHNA, CDR2 SNTAGT. The CDR3 totals 15 residues. CDR3 loop: CASSDSAGDNSPLHF. The CDR3 nucleotides read TGTGCCAGCAGTGACTCTGCAGGGGATAATTCACCCCTCCACTTT.

The V gene is TRBV27, the J gene TRBJ2-1; 10 bases map to TRBD1. Germline loops: CDR1 MNHEY, CDR2 SMNVEV (reference sequence). The length of the CDR3 is 15 residues. J was trimmed by 7 bases and V by 3 bases; bases with no gene match: 6. CDR3 sequence (DNA): TGTGCCAGCAGTTTCTGGACAGGGGGACGAAATGAGCAGTTCTTC. This gives the protein CASSFWTGGRNEQFF.

This rearrangement joins TRBV2 to TRBJ2-1; the D is unclear. The germline V gene encodes CDR1 SNHLY and CDR2 FYNNEI. V dropped 6 bases and J dropped 0 bases, with 12 bases sitting between them. CDR3 length: 15 residues. The CDR3 DNA is TGTGCCAGCAGGCCCACGACAAGCTCCTACAATGAGCAGTTCTTC. Protein product: CASRPTTSSYNEQFF.

The chain couples TRBV2 to TRBJ2-6, with a possible D match to TRBD2 (6 bases). Per germline, CDR1 SNHLY and CDR2 FYNNEI. V was trimmed by 8 bases and J by 0 bases, leaving 11 bases between them. The CDR3 has 15 amino acids. The chain's CDR3 is CASGGWVSGANVLTF. The CDR3 DNA sequence: TGTGCCAGCGGGGGGTGGGTCTCTGGGGCCAACGTCCTGACTTTC.

The chain uses TRBV30 and TRBJ2-5; D may be TRBD1 (5 bases). Germline V lookup: CDR1 GTSNPN, CDR2 SVGIG (reference sequence). The ends were cut back, 4 bases at V and 3 bases at J, with 12 bases in the middle. This CDR3 is 13 amino acids long. The CDR3 region is CAWNARAKETQYF. The CDR3 nucleotides read TGTGCCTGGAATGCCAGGGCCAAAGAGACCCAGTACTTC. Looking up the rest from reference TRBV30 and TRBJ2-5 gives the full variable domain: SQTIHQWPATLVQPVGSPLSLECTVEGTSNPNLYWYRQAAGRGLQLLFYSVGIGQISSEVPQNLSASRPQDRQFILSSKKLLLSDSGFYLCAWNARAKETQYFGPGTRLLVL.

The J gene is TRBJ2-5, the V gene TRBV18; D perhaps matches TRBD2 (6 bases). The germline CDR1 and CDR2 sequences are KGHSH and LQKENI. CDR3 length: 16 residues. Trimming took 2 bases from V and 5 from J, leaving 18 bases between them. CDR3 nucleotides: TGTGCCAGCTCACCATCGGAAGGGAGGATGGGGGAGACCCAGTACTTC. Its protein is CASSPSEGRMGETQYF.

The count of this clone is one. The gene calls are TRBV4-2 and TRBJ2-1; 9 nucleotides match TRBD1. This CDR3 has 14 residues. Germline values: CDR1 LGHNA, CDR2 YNFKEQ. The ends lost 4 bases at V and 7 bases at J; junction bases unmatched: 5. The CDR3 here is CASSRTGTGNEQFF. CDR3 sequence (DNA): TGTGCCAGCAGCCGAACCGGGACAGGGAATGAGCAGTTCTTC.

The rearrangement uses TRBV6-1 and TRBJ1-2; the match to TRBD1 covers 9 bases. CDR1 is MNHNS and CDR2 is SASEGT in the germline V gene. Losses at the gene ends were 2 bases for V and 6 bases for J; bases not matched to a gene: 7. The CDR3 has 15 residues. CDR3 amino acids: CASSERVTGGNGYTF. Written as DNA, the CDR3 is TGTGCCAGCAGTGAACGCGTTACAGGGGGCAATGGCTACACCTTC.

This clone was counted only a few times. The chain links TRBV5-4 to TRBJ2-5, with 11 bases that match TRBD1. The CDR3 is 15 residues long. The ends lost 4 bases at V and 7 bases at J; junction bases unmatched: 9. Germline V gene data show CDR1 as SGHNT and CDR2 as YYREEE (reference sequence). The CDR3 bases are TGTGCCAGCAGCCAAGGACAGGGGGCGCGGGGGACCCAGTACTTC. Translation gives CASSQGQGARGTQYF.